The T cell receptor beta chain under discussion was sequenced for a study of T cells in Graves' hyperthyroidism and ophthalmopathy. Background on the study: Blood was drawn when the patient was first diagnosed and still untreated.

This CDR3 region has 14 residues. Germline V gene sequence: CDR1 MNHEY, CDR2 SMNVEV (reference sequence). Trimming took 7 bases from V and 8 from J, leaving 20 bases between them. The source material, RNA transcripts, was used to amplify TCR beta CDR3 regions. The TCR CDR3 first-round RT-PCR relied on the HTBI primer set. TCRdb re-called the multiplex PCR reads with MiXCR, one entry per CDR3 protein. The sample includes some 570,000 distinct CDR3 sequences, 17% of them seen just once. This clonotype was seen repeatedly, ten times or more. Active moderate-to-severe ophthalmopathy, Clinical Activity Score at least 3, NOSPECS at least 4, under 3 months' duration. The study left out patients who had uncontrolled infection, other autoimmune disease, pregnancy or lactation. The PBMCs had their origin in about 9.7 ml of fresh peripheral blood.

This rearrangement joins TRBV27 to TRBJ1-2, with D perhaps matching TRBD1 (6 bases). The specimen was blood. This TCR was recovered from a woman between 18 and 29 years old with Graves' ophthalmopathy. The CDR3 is CASTLGGGIDGYTF. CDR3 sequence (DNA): TGTGCCAGCACTCTGGGGGGGGGCATAGACGGCTACACCTTC.